Listed here are 19 T cell receptor beta chains from one sample, sequenced in a study of T cell changes during pregnancy in multiple sclerosis. Profiled with immunoSEQ multiplex PCR; TCRdb holds only in-frame clones, not every one. Among tens of thousands of clones listed, approximately 92% were seen once. Sequencing used CD4+ T cells from peripheral blood mononuclear cells, obtained in the third trimester of pregnancy. The origin of the receptors is a female donor with multiple sclerosis, enrolled in a pregnancy study.

This clone occurred once. The chain employs TRBV6-5 and TRBJ2-7; 10 nucleotides line up with TRBD1. CDR1 and CDR2 from the germline V gene are MNHEY and SVGAGI. This CDR3 contains 13 residues. Trimming removed 8 bases from V and 5 bases from J; junction bases left unmatched: 6. The chain's CDR3 is CASRGQGIHEQYF. In DNA form, the CDR3 reads TGTGCCAGCCGGGGACAGGGGATCCACGAGCAGTACTTC.

The rearrangement uses TRBV5-6 and TRBJ2-7; 10 nucleotides align to TRBD1. CDR3 length: 19 residues. CDR1 is SGHDT and CDR2 is YYEEEE in the germline V gene. The junction had 19 bases not matched to a gene; V was cut back by 4 bases and J by 3 bases. In DNA, the CDR3 is TGTGCCAGCAGCCCGCGACTGGGACAGGGGTATATTGGGGACTACGAGCAGTACTTC. This translates into CASSPRLGQGYIGDYEQYF.

The CDR3 is CASSQLAGGPETQYF. In DNA, the CDR3 is TGCGCCAGCAGCCAACTAGCGGGAGGGCCAGAGACCCAGTACTTC. The chain couples TRBV5-1 to TRBJ2-5, with 13 bases that match TRBD2. Germline V gives CDR1 SGHRS, CDR2 YFSETQ. The CDR3 has 15 amino acids. The J segment lost 4 bases and the V segment lost 4 bases, leaving 4 bases of the junction unmatched.

V usage is TRBV5-4 and J usage is TRBJ2-1; TRBD2 agrees at 9 bases. Losses at the gene ends were 3 bases for V and 5 bases for J; bases not matched to a gene: 9. Germline CDR1 SGHNT, CDR2 YYREEE (reference sequence). The CDR3 covers 16 residues. CDR3 in DNA: TGTGCCAGCAGCTCCCGCGGGGGGGGGAAGAACAATGAGCAGTTCTTC. Translated, it gives CASSSRGGGKNNEQFF.

V and J are TRBV7-8 and TRBJ1-2, with 8 positions matching TRBD1. The ends lost 3 bases at V and 8 bases at J; junction bases unmatched: 11. The germline V gene encodes CDR1 SGHVS and CDR2 FQNEAQ. The CDR3 has 15 amino acids. For the CDR3, the DNA is TGTGCCAGCAGCTTGGCCTTTCAGGGGGCGCGGGGCTACACCTTC. This gives the protein CASSLAFQGARGYTF.

This chain joins TRBV27 and TRBJ2-7; 7 nucleotides align to TRBD1. Trimming removed 4 bases from V and 2 bases from J; junction bases left unmatched: 8. CDR1 is MNHEY and CDR2 is SMNVEV in the germline V gene (reference sequence). The CDR3 is 15 amino acids. The CDR3 DNA reads TGTGCCAGCAGTTCTCCGGGACAGATGACCTACGAGCAGTACTTC. It is translated as CASSSPGQMTYEQYF.

V and J are TRBV15 and TRBJ1-2, with 7 bases aligning to TRBD1. Germline V gene lookup returns CDR1 LNHNV and CDR2 YYDKDF (reference sequence). V trimming: 1 base; J trimming: 0 bases; junction bases outside the gene matches: 5. This CDR3 spans 16 amino acids. The CDR3 here is CATSRGGTDSNYGYTF. The DNA for the CDR3 is TGTGCCACCAGCAGAGGTGGGACAGATTCTAACTATGGCTACACCTTC.

V gene TRBV29-1 combines with J gene TRBJ1-1; no clear D. The CDR3 has 13 residues. The germline gives CDR1 SQVTM, CDR2 ANQGSEA. V was cut by 4 bases and J by 0 bases, with 9 bases left in between. CDR3 loop: CSVARPLNTEAFF. The CDR3 nucleotides read TGCAGCGTTGCTAGGCCCCTGAACACTGAAGCTTTCTTT.

The chain couples TRBV6-5 to TRBJ2-1, with 8 nucleotides matching TRBD2. CDR3 size: 14 residues. Germline V gene data show CDR1 as MNHEY and CDR2 as SVGAGI. V was pared by 6 bases and J by 7 bases, with 8 bases of the junction left unmatched. CDR3 sequence: CASSLASGGNEQFF. Here the CDR3 DNA reads TGTGCCAGCAGCCTAGCGAGCGGGGGAAATGAGCAGTTCTTC.

The J gene is TRBJ2-1, the V gene TRBV19; 8 bases agree with TRBD2. In germline, CDR1 is LNHDA, CDR2 SQIVND (reference sequence). The CDR3 is made up of 15 amino acids. V gave up 1 base and J gave up 4 bases; unmatched junction bases: 3. CDR3 in DNA: TGTGCCAGTAGTATAGCGGGACTAGAGTACAATGAGCAGTTCTTC. Protein: CASSIAGLEYNEQFF. The whole variable domain, remainder taken from reference TRBV19 and TRBJ2-1, is DGGITQSPKYLFRKEGQNVTLSCEQNLNHDAMYWYRQDPGQGLRLIYYSQIVNDFQKGDIAEGYSVSREKKESFPLTVTSAQKNPTAFYLCASSIAGLEYNEQFFGPGTRLTVL.

The chain employs TRBV6-6 and TRBJ1-5, with TRBD1 identical over 8 bases. Trimming removed 6 bases from V and 4 bases from J; junction bases left unmatched: 5. Germline V lookup: CDR1 MNHNY, CDR2 SVGAGI (reference sequence). There are 14 residues in the CDR3. The CDR3 region has the DNA TGTGCCAGCAGACTCACAGGGGGGAATCAGCCCCAGCATTTT. As protein: CASRLTGGNQPQHF.

The chain joins TRBV30 to TRBJ2-7; TRBD1 might be the D (6 bases). V was clipped by 1 base and J by 2 bases, with 15 bases between them. Germline V gene data show CDR1 as GTSNPN and CDR2 as SVGIG (reference sequence). CDR3 length equals 15 residues. The CDR3 loop reads CAWSDRGQNTYEQYF. CDR3 DNA: TGTGCCTGGAGTGACCGCGGACAGAACACCTACGAGCAGTACTTC.

The J gene is TRBJ2-1, the V gene TRBV5-1; D gene uncertain. Germline-derived CDR1 and CDR2 are SGHRS and YFSETQ. V shed 4 bases and J shed 2 bases, with 16 bases lying between them. The CDR3 is 16 residues long. The CDR3 reads CASSQGPTSAYNEQFF. The CDR3 DNA reads as TGCGCCAGCAGCCAAGGCCCGACTTCGGCCTACAATGAGCAGTTCTTC.

The chain links TRBV27 to TRBJ2-6; D call uncertain. The length of the CDR3 is 14 residues. Germline V gene lookup returns CDR1 MNHEY and CDR2 SMNVEV (reference sequence). Trimming removed 2 bases at V and 0 bases at J, with 2 bases between. CDR3 nucleotide sequence: TGTGCCAGCAGTTTACTCTCTGGGGCCAACGTCCTGACTTTC. This codes for CASSLLSGANVLTF.

This clone was detected once. This chain connects TRBV28 to TRBJ2-5; a possible D gene is TRBD1 (6 bases). The CDR3 runs 14 residues. Between the trimmed V and J ends, which lost 4 bases and 5 bases, there was a span of 14 bases. Germline values: CDR1 MDHEN, CDR2 SYDVKM. CDR3 region: CASSSGVQGETQYF. CDR3 DNA: TGTGCCAGCAGTTCAGGGGTCCAGGGGGAGACCCAGTACTTC.

The chain has TRBV5-3 and TRBJ1-5; possible D gene TRBD1, 5 bases. TRBV5-3 is annotated as an ORF whose role is uncertain. The CDR3 has 14 amino acids. Trimming took off 4 bases at V and 3 bases at J, with 11 bases between the two ends. This CDR3 is CARSVTETNQPQHF. DNA of the CDR3: TGTGCCAGAAGCGTGACAGAGACCAATCAGCCCCAGCATTTT.

The genes are TRBV4-1 and TRBJ2-3; 8 nucleotides match TRBD2. Unmatched junction bases numbered 6, after V lost 0 bases and J lost 10 bases. The CDR3 extends over 14 amino acids. Germline CDR1 reads MGHRA; CDR2 reads YSYEKL. In DNA, the CDR3 is TGCGCCAGCAGCCAAGACATAACTAGCGGTGCGCAGTATTTT. Its translation: CASSQDITSGAQYF.

The chain couples TRBV5-1 to TRBJ2-7, with 8 bases that match TRBD1. V lost 5 bases to trimming and J lost 3 bases; unmatched junction nucleotides: 4. The CDR3 is made up of 13 amino acids. CDR1 is SGHRS, CDR2 YFSETQ, per germline. CDR3 coding DNA: TGCGCCAGCAGTGGGACAGGTTACTACGAGCAGTACTTC. This codes for CASSGTGYYEQYF.

The chain has TRBV5-1 and TRBJ1-1; D gene uncertain. Per germline, CDR1 SGHRS and CDR2 YFSETQ. The CDR3 consists of 17 residues. V lost 1 base and J 1 base, leaving 17 bases between the germline ends. For the CDR3, the DNA is TGCGCCAGCAGCTTGACTTCCCTAAACTACGGGAACACTGAAGCTTTCTTT. Its protein is CASSLTSLNYGNTEAFF.